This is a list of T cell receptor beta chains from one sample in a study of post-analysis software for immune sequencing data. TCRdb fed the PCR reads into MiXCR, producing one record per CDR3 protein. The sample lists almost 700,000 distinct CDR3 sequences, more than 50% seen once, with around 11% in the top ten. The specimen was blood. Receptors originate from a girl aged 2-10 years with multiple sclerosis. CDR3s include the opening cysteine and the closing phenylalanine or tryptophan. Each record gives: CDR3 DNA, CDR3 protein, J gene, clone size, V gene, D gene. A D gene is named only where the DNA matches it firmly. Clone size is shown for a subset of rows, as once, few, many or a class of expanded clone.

TGTGCCAGCAGTTTAAGAGCGGGAGACAATGAGCAGTTCTTC	CASSLRAGDNEQFF	TRBJ2-1	.	TRBV12-3/TRBV12-4	TRBD2
TGTGCCAGCAGCCTACAGGGTTTTGTCTATGGCTACACCTTC	CASSLQGFVYGYTF	TRBJ1-2	.	TRBV12-3/TRBV12-4	.
TGCGCCAGCAGCCTGGTCAGCAAGGCCCACGAGCAGTACTTC	CASSLVSKAHEQYF	TRBJ2-7	.	TRBV5-1	.
TGTGCCAGCAGTGAGACTAGCGGGAGCGGTAATACGCAGTATTTT	CASSETSGSGNTQYF	TRBJ2-3	few	TRBV28	TRBD2
TGCGCCAGCAGCCAAGCCCGGGACTCGGCCTACGAGCAGTACTTC	CASSQARDSAYEQYF	TRBJ2-7	.	TRBV4-1	.
TGTGCCAGCAGACCCGACAGGGACTCTGGGGCCAACGTCCTGACTTTC	CASRPDRDSGANVLTF	TRBJ2-6	.	TRBV6-2/TRBV6-3	TRBD1
TGTGCCAGCAGTGACGGGACACACACAGATACGCAGTATTTT	CASSDGTHTDTQYF	TRBJ2-3	few	TRBV6-4	.
TGTGCCAGCAGTGTTAGTACGGGAGTAGAGCAGTACTTC	CASSVSTGVEQYF	TRBJ2-7	.	TRBV6-2/TRBV6-3	.
TGTGCCAGCAGCCAAGTGGGCGGGAGGGCTCGGAAGGAGCAGTACTTC	CASSQVGGRARKEQYF	TRBJ2-7	.	TRBV3-1	TRBD2
TGCAGTGCTAGGGCCCCGACTAGCGGGAGAATGAATGAGCAGTTCTTC	CSARAPTSGRMNEQFF	TRBJ2-1	few	TRBV20-1	TRBD2
TGTGCCAGCAGCCTACTCCCTCGGACAGGGGGCCCTAGGAACTATGGCTACACCTTC	CASSLLPRTGGPRNYGYTF	TRBJ1-2	.	TRBV11-1	TRBD1
TGCAGCGTTGAATTCCATGAAAACTATGGCTACACCTTC	CSVEFHENYGYTF	TRBJ1-2	.	TRBV29-1	.
TGCGCCAGCGGGGTCGACAGCCCCTCCTACAATGAGCAGTTCTTC	CASGVDSPSYNEQFF	TRBJ2-1	.	TRBV5-1	.
TGCGCCAGCAGCCGAAGGGGGGTTGGCGATGAGCAGTTCTTC	CASSRRGVGDEQFF	TRBJ2-1	.	TRBV5-1	.
TGTGCCAGCAGCTTGGCAGGGGGAAGGTATGAGCAGTTCTTC	CASSLAGGRYEQFF	TRBJ2-1	.	TRBV5-6	TRBD1
TGTGCCGGCAGTGAACTAACGGCAGGGGGAGAGACCCAGTACTTC	CAGSELTAGGETQYF	TRBJ2-5	.	TRBV6-1	TRBD1
TGTGCCAGCAGCCATGGGACATTTCCCTACGAGCAGTACTTC	CASSHGTFPYEQYF	TRBJ2-7	few	TRBV7-9	.
TGTGCCAGCAGCCAAGTCCAAACGGTCTCAGATACGCAGTATTTT	CASSQVQTVSDTQYF	TRBJ2-3	.	TRBV4-2	.
TGTGCCAGCAGAGGACAGGGGGTAAACACTGAAGCTTTCTTT	CASRGQGVNTEAFF	TRBJ1-1	.	TRBV25-1	TRBD1
TGTGCCAGCAGCTTAGAGAATAGCGGGAGGGCCTACAATGAGCAGTTCTTC	CASSLENSGRAYNEQFF	TRBJ2-1	few	TRBV7-2	TRBD2
TGTGCCACCAGTGACCCTGGGGCGAACACTGAAGCTTTCTTT	CATSDPGANTEAFF	TRBJ1-1	.	TRBV24-1	.
TGCGCCAGCAGCCAAGATCCATCTGGTACAGTGAAAGAGACCCAGTACTTC	CASSQDPSGTVKETQYF	TRBJ2-5	.	TRBV4-1	.
TGTGCCAGCAGCGTAGGAGGACAGGGTACCTACGAGCAGTACTTC	CASSVGGQGTYEQYF	TRBJ2-7	few	TRBV9	TRBD1
TGTGCCAGCAGCTTAGGCCCTAGCGGGGGGGCCGAGTACAATGAGCAGTTCTTC	CASSLGPSGGAEYNEQFF	TRBJ2-1	.	TRBV7-6	TRBD2
TGTGCCAGCAGCTTAGAATCCAGGGATTATTATGAGCAGTTCTTC	CASSLESRDYYEQFF	TRBJ2-1	.	TRBV11-2	.
TGTGCCAGCAGTCCCCGGACAGGGTTGGTTACCTACAATGAGCAGTTCTTC	CASSPRTGLVTYNEQFF	TRBJ2-1	.	TRBV12-3/TRBV12-4	TRBD1
TGCAGCGTTGCGTTCGCAGGAGTGAACACTGAAGCTTTCTTT	CSVAFAGVNTEAFF	TRBJ1-1	.	TRBV29-1	.
TGTGCCAGCGAAGGGGGCAGGGGGTTAGAAGAGCAGTACTTC	CASEGGRGLEEQYF	TRBJ2-7	.	TRBV7-9	TRBD1
TGTGCCAGCAGCCAGAACAGGGGTAATGAGCAGTACTTC	CASSQNRGNEQYF	TRBJ2-5	few	TRBV3-1	TRBD1